This TCR beta chain was documented in a study of CXCR3-negative and CXCR3-positive naive CD8 T cells. Study background: The study obtained 130 million to 150 million TRB reads, about 1.5 +/- 0.3 million per library. Whole-study findings and limits: Naive cells that were CXCR3-positive had more hydrophobic TRB CDR3s (compared with CXCR3-negative naive cells). CXCR3 levels fell partly with cryopreservation; most assays relied on fresh PBMCs.

With UMI labels, 5' RACE was used to prepare the TRB cDNA libraries. TCRdb re-called the 5' RACE reads, yielding one record per CDR3 amino acid sequence without DNA. The sample data list under 110,000 distinct CDR3 sequences. Of note for this clonotype: The antigen is not known.

Definition of naive CD8+ T cells rested on a CD45RO-CCR7+CD27+CD95- profile. The germline CDR1 and CDR2 sequences are MRHNA and SNTAGT. The CDR3 runs to 14 residues. The chain couples TRBV6-4 to TRBJ2-1; the D call of TRBD1 rests on TCRdb alone, since no DNA is present to check it. The sequence was collected from a human donor in good health. Some clones in this sample may be carry-over from other donors' samples. Sequences were obtained from naive CXCR3+ CD8+ T cells from blood. Documented subset: CD45RO-CCR7+CD27+CD95- naive CD8+ T cells expressing CXCR3 (TNR3+). CDR3 sequence: CASSRTGEGNEQFF.